The T cell receptor (beta chain) under discussion was sequenced for a study of blood T cells in healthy people across ages. This clonotype was counted a few times. The antigen is undetermined. The CDR3 sequence is 15 residues long. Germline-derived CDR1 and CDR2 are LGHNA and YNFKEQ. With 0 bases removed from V and 5 bases from J, the gap between germline ends came to 13 bases. PBMCs were isolated at a quantity of at least 6.5 million per sample. General study results and limits: Greater diversity and more naive CD4+ cells were seen in long-lived donors than in aged donors. Not knowing donor CMV status may have confounded expanded clonotype changes.

Primed by a sample-barcoded 5' primer and a J-beta primer mix, a second PCR proceeded for 7 to 11 cycles. TCRdb reprocessed the 5' RACE reads via MiXCR and lists one record per CDR3 protein. The table includes nearly 1 million distinct CDR3 sequences, roughly half detected once. This TCR derives from a woman aged 60-75 years in good health. The genes are TRBV4-2 and TRBJ2-5; no definite D call. The sample taken for sequencing was blood. In nucleotides, the CDR3 is TGTGCCAGCAGCCAAGAAGGAATTAGTTTGGAGACCCAGTACTTC. The encoded protein is CASSQEGISLETQYF.